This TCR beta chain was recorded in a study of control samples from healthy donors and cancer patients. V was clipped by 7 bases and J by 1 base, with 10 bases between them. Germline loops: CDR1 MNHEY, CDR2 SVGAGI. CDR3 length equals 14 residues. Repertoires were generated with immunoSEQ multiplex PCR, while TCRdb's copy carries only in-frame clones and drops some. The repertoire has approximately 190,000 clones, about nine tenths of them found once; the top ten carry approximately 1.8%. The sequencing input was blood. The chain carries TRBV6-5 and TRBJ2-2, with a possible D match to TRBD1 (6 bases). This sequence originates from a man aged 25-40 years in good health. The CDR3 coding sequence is TGTGCCAGCACTAGGGGACAGAACACCGGGGAGCTGTTTTTT. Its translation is CASTRGQNTGELFF.